This TCR beta chain was identified during a study of neurological immune-mediated disorders. With 10-nucleotide random UMIs, 5'RACE was used to make the cDNA. TCRdb passed the 5' RACE reads through MiXCR, listing each CDR3 protein once. Among roughly 25,000 distinct CDR3 sequences listed, 6.5% to 8.5% were seen once. In this sample, this clonotype turned up many times. This CDR3 has 15 amino acids. V gave up 1 base and J gave up 5 bases; unmatched junction bases: 3. The germline V gene has CDR1 MGHRA and CDR2 YSYEKL. This chain connects TRBV4-1 to TRBJ2-2; TRBD1 matches 8 bases. This receptor was obtained from a woman aged 40 to 50 in good health. Input material: PBMCs. The CDR3 DNA reads as TGCGCCAGCAGCCAAGCAGGGGGCTTTACCGGGGAGCTGTTTTTT. This gives the protein CASSQAGGFTGELFF.